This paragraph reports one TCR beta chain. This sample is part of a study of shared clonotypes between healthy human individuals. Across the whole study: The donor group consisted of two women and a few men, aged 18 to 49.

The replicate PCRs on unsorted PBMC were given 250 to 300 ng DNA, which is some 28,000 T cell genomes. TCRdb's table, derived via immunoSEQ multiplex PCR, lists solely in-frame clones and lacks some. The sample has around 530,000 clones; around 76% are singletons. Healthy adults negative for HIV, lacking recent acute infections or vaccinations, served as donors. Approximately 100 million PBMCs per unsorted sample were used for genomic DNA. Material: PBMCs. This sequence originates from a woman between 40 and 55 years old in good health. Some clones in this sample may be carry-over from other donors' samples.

The CDR3 DNA reads as TGTGCCAGCAGCTTTTCCCTCGGGAGTGGGGAGCAGTACTTC. Translated, it gives CASSFSLGSGEQYF. The J gene is TRBJ2-7, the V gene TRBV7-2, with D tentatively TRBD2 (6 bases). V was clipped by 3 bases and J by 7 bases, with 16 bases between them. CDR1 and CDR2 from the germline V gene are SGHTA and FQGNSA. The CDR3 loop spans 14 amino acids.